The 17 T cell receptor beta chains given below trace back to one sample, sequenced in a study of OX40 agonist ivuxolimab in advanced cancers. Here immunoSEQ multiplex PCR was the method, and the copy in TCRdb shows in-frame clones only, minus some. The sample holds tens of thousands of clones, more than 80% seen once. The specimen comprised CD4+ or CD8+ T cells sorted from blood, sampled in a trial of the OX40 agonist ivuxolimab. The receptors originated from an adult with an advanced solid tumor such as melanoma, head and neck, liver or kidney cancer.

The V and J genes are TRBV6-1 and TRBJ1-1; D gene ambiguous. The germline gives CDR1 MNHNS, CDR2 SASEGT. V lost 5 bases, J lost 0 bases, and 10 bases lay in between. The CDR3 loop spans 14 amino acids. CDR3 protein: CASSWSGMNTEAFF. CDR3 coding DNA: TGTGCCAGCAGTTGGTCGGGGATGAACACTGAAGCTTTCTTT.

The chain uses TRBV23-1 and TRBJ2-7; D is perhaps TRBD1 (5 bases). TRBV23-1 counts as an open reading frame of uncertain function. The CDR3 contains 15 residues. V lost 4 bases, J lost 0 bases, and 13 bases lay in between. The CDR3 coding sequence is TGCGCCAGCAGTCCCCCGGACATTTTCTCCTACGAGCAGTACTTC. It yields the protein CASSPPDIFSYEQYF.

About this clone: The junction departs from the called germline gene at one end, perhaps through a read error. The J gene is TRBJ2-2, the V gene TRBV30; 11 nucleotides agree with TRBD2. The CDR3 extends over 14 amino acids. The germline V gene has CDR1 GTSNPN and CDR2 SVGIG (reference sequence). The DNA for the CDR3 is TGTACCTGGGCGGGACTAGCGGTTACCGGGGAGCTGTTTTTT. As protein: CTWAGLAVTGELFF.

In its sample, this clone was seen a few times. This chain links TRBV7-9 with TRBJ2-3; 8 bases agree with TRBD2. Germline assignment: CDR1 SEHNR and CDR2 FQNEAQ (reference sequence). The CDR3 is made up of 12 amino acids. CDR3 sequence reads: CSGGFSTDTQYF. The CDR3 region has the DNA TGTAGCGGGGGCTTTAGCACAGATACGCAGTATTTT.

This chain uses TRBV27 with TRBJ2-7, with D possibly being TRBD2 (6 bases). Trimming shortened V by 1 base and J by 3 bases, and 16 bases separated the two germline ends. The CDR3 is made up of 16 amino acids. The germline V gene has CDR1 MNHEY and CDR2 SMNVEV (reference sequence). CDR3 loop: CASSLLSRPEGYEQYF. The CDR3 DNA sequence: TGTGCCAGCAGTTTATTGAGCAGGCCGGAGGGCTACGAGCAGTACTTC.

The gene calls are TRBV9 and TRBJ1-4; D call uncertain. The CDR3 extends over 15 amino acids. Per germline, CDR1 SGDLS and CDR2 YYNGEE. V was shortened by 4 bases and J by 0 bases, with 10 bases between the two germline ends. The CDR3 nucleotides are TGTGCCAGCAGCCCCCGGGCTGCAACTAATGAAAAACTGTTTTTT. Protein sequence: CASSPRAATNEKLFF.

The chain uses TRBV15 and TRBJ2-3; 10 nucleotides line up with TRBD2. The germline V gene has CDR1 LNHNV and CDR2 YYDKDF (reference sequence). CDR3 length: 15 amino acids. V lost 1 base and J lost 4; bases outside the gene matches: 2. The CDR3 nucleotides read TGTGCCACCAGCAGAGCTAGCGGGGGACCAGATACGCAGTATTTT. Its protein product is CATSRASGGPDTQYF.

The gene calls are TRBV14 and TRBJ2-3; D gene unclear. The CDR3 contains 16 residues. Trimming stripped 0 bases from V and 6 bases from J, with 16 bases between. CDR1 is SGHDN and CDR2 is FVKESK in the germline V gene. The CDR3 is CASSQDWRRAGDTQYF. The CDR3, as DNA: TGTGCCAGCAGCCAAGACTGGAGAAGGGCCGGGGATACGCAGTATTTT.

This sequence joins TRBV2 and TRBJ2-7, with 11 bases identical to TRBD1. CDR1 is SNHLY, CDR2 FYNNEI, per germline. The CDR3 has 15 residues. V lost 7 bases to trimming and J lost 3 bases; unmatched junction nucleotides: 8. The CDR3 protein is CASKVPGQGDYEQYF. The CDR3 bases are TGTGCCAGCAAGGTACCGGGACAGGGGGACTACGAGCAGTACTTC.

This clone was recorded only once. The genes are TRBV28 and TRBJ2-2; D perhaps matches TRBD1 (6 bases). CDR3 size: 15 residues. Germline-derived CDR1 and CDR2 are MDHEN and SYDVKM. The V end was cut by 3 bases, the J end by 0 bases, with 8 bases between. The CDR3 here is CASSLSGANTGELFF. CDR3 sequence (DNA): TGTGCCAGCAGTTTGTCAGGGGCGAACACCGGGGAGCTGTTTTTT.

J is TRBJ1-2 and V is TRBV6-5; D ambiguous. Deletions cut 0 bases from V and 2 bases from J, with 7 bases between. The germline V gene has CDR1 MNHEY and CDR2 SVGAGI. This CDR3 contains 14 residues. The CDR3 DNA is TGTGCCAGCAGTTACTCCACAGAAAACTATGGCTACACCTTC. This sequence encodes CASSYSTENYGYTF.

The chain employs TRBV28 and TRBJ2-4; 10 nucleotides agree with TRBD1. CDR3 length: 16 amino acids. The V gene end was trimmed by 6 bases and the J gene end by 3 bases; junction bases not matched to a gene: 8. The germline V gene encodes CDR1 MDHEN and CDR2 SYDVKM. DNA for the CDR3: TGTGCCAGCAGGACGACCGGGACAGGGGACAAAAACATTCAGTACTTC. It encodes CASRTTGTGDKNIQYF.

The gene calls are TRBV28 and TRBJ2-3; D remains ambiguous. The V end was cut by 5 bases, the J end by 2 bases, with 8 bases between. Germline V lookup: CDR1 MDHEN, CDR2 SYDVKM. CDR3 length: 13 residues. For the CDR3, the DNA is TGTGCCAGCAGTCATCCCATCACAGATACGCAGTATTTT. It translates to CASSHPITDTQYF.

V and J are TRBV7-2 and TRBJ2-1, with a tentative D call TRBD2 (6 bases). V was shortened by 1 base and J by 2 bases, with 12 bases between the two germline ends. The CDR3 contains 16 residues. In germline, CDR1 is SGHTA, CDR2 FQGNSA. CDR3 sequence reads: CASSLGGLKTYNEQFF. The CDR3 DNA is TGTGCCAGCAGCTTAGGGGGACTGAAAACCTACAATGAGCAGTTCTTC.

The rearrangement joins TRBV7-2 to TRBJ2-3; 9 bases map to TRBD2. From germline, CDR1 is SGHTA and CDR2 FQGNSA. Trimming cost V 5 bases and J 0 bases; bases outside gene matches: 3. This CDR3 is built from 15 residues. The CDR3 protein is CASSPGLASTDTQYF. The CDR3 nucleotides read TGTGCCAGCAGCCCTGGACTAGCGAGCACAGATACGCAGTATTTT.

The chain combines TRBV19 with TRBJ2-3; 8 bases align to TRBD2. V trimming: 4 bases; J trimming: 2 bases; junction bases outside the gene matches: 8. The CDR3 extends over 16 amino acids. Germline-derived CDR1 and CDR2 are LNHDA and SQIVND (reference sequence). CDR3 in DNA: TGTGCCAGTAGTAGCCCCTCCGGGAGGGCCACAGATACGCAGTATTTT. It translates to CASSSPSGRATDTQYF.

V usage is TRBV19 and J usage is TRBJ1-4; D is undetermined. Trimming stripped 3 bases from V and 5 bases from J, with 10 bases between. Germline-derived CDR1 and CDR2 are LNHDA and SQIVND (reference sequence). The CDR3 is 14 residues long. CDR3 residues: CASSIQGSNEKLFF. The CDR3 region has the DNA TGTGCCAGTAGTATCCAAGGGTCAAATGAAAAACTGTTTTTT.